The 24 T cell receptor beta chains in this list originate from one sample, sequenced in a study of blood T cell repertoires in COVID-19. The assay was immunoSEQ multiplex PCR, and TCRdb's table has in-frame clones only and misses some. This sample carries 180,000 or so clones, approximately 80% of them seen once, and the ten largest clones take approximately 9%. Sequencing was done on a sample of peripheral blood. The receptor source for this set is a woman between 45 and 60 years old with active or convalescent COVID-19.

This clone was seen repeatedly, ten times or more. The chain has TRBV11-2 and TRBJ2-6; 12 bases align to TRBD1. From germline, CDR1 is SGHAT and CDR2 FQNNGV. The CDR3 is made up of 19 amino acids. J gave up 4 bases and V 4 bases, and 11 bases lay outside the gene matches. In DNA form, the CDR3 reads TGTGCCAGCAGCTCCCTGCGCGGGACAGGGGGCGCGGGGGCCAACGTCCTGACTTTC. It yields the protein CASSSLRGTGGAGANVLTF.

V is TRBV29-1 and J is TRBJ2-3; D gene uncertain. The CDR3 spans 11 residues. In germline, CDR1 is SQVTM, CDR2 ANQGSEA. V lost 6 bases and J 3 bases, leaving 7 bases between the germline ends. CDR3 DNA: TGCAGCGTGCGAGTTACAGATACGCAGTATTTT. This codes for CSVRVTDTQYF.

This chain uses TRBV4-3 with TRBJ2-7; the D gene is possibly TRBD1 (7 bases). V lost 2 bases and J lost 0, with 14 bases in between. CDR3 length: 16 residues. Germline V gene data show CDR1 as LGHNA and CDR2 as YSLEER. CDR3 amino acids: CASSQSTRGVSYEQYF. In DNA, the CDR3 is TGCGCCAGCAGCCAATCCACCAGGGGGGTCTCCTACGAGCAGTACTTC.

The J gene is TRBJ1-3, the V gene TRBV9, with D maybe TRBD1 (5 bases). The CDR3 has 15 residues. Germline CDR1 is SGDLS and CDR2 is YYNGEE. The V gene lost 0 bases and the J gene lost 4 bases, with 11 bases spanning the gap. The CDR3 DNA sequence: TGTGCCAGCAGCGTAGAGGGGCTGCAAGGAAACACCATATATTTT. Protein: CASSVEGLQGNTIYF. Complete variable domain (other parts from reference TRBV9 and TRBJ1-3): DSGVTQTPKHLITATGQRVTLRCSPRSGDLSVYWYQQSLDQGLQFLIQYYNGEERAKGNILERFSAQQFPDLHSELNLSSLELGDSALYFCASSVEGLQGNTIYFGEGSWLTVV.

V usage is TRBV4-3 and J usage is TRBJ2-7; D possibly corresponds to TRBD1 (5 bases). The length of the CDR3 is 14 residues. Germline loops: CDR1 LGHNA, CDR2 YSLEER. V lost 4 bases to trimming and J lost 3 bases, with 13 bases between them. The CDR3 nucleotides are TGCGCCAGCAGCCCCGGGCAGGGCTACTACGAGCAGTACTTC. It is translated as CASSPGQGYYEQYF.

The chain combines TRBV18 with TRBJ1-3; the match to TRBD1 covers 9 bases. V lost 3 bases and J lost 3; bases outside the gene matches: 6. The CDR3 covers 16 residues. Germline V gene lookup returns CDR1 KGHSH and CDR2 LQKENI. DNA for the CDR3: TGTGCCAGCTCACCTAGGGACAGGGCAGATGGAAACACCATATATTTT. Its translation: CASSPRDRADGNTIYF.

A remark on this clone: The junction differs from germline at one of its ends, possibly a read error. The chain has TRBV7-7 and TRBJ2-3; 10 bases line up with TRBD2. This CDR3 region has 13 residues. Per germline, CDR1 SSHAT and CDR2 FNYEAQ (reference sequence). The CDR3 here is CASSLAGADTQYF. CDR3 nucleotides: TGTGCCAGCAGCCTAGCGGGAGCAGATACGCAGTATTTT.

A few counts support this clone. The genes are TRBV19 and TRBJ1-5, with 8 bases that match TRBD1. This CDR3 contains 14 residues. Germline CDR1 is LNHDA and CDR2 is SQIVND (reference sequence). Losses at the gene ends were 7 bases for V and 6 bases for J; bases not matched to a gene: 8. The CDR3 bases are TGTGCCAGTACATCTAGGACAGGGCTTCAGCCCCAGCATTTT. It yields the protein CASTSRTGLQPQHF.

This clone was recorded only once. The V and J genes are TRBV6-6 and TRBJ1-2, with 7 positions matching TRBD1. The V and J ends lost 5 bases and 6 bases, in that order; junction bases with no gene match: 6. The CDR3 is 13 amino acids. Germline assignment: CDR1 MNHNY and CDR2 SVGAGI (reference sequence). The CDR3 DNA reads as TGTGCCAGCAGTCCCCGACAGGGCCATGGCTACACCTTC. Translated: CASSPRQGHGYTF.

The chain uses TRBV11-2 and TRBJ1-2, with TRBD1 identical over 10 bases. The CDR3 extends over 15 amino acids. CDR1 is SGHAT, CDR2 FQNNGV, per germline. V shed 2 bases and J 4 bases; nucleotides not matched to a gene: 4. In DNA form, the CDR3 reads TGTGCCAGCAGCTTACGTCGGGACAGGGGCTATGGCTACACCTTC. Protein product: CASSLRRDRGYGYTF. The full variable domain, with the rest looked up from reference TRBV11-2 and TRBJ1-2, is EAGVAQSPRYKIIEKRQSVAFWCNPISGHATLYWYQQILGQGPKLLIQFQNNGVVDDSQLPKDRFSAERLKGVDSTLKIQPAKLEDSAVYLCASSLRRDRGYGYTFGSGTRLTVV.

The V and J genes are TRBV2 and TRBJ1-2; 9 bases are shared with TRBD1. Germline V gene sequence: CDR1 SNHLY, CDR2 FYNNEI. The CDR3 covers 16 residues. The J segment lost 4 bases and the V segment lost 7 bases, leaving 13 bases of the junction unmatched. As DNA, the CDR3 is TGTGCCAGCACCGCCCCCAACAGGGGGCTGAGCTATGGCTACACCTTC. Its translation is CASTAPNRGLSYGYTF.

Here the CDR3 reads CASSFRRLAGYNEQFF. The CDR3 DNA sequence: TGTGCCAGCAGTTTTAGAAGGCTAGCGGGATACAATGAGCAGTTCTTC. The chain joins TRBV28 to TRBJ2-1, with 9 bases identical to TRBD2. This CDR3 comprises 16 residues. After removal of 3 bases from V and 4 bases from J, the junction contained 7 bases not matched to a gene. Germline V gene lookup returns CDR1 MDHEN and CDR2 SYDVKM.

The V gene is TRBV2, the J gene TRBJ2-7; TRBD2 matches at 10 bases. This CDR3 has 15 residues. V lost 1 base and J lost 4; bases outside the gene matches: 4. Germline-derived CDR1 and CDR2 are SNHLY and FYNNEI. Written as DNA, the CDR3 is TGTGCCAGCAGTGAAGTAACTAGCGGGATATACGAGCAGTACTTC. Protein sequence: CASSEVTSGIYEQYF. The full variable domain, its missing parts supplied by reference TRBV2 and TRBJ2-7, is EPEVTQTPSHQVTQMGQEVILRCVPISNHLYFYWYRQILGQKVEFLVSFYNNEISEKSEIFDDQFSVERPDGSNFTLKIRSTKLEDSAMYFCASSEVTSGIYEQYFGPGTRLTVT.

This chain connects TRBV6-6 to TRBJ2-3; TRBD2 matches 10 bases. Germline V CDR1 and CDR2: MNHNY, SVGAGI (reference sequence). J gave up 5 bases and V 2 bases, and 7 bases lay outside the gene matches. This CDR3 comprises 16 residues. This chain's CDR3 is CASSYPASGGIDTQYF. The CDR3 DNA follows: TGTGCCAGCAGTTACCCTGCTAGCGGGGGTATAGATACGCAGTATTTT.

This clone was recorded only once. J is TRBJ2-7 and V is TRBV28, with D tentatively TRBD1 (6 bases). CDR1 is MDHEN, CDR2 SYDVKM, per germline. The CDR3 consists of 14 residues. The germline V and J ends were trimmed by 5 bases and 5 bases, with 16 bases remaining between them. CDR3 nucleotides: TGTGCCAGCAGTCCCCCCACAGGGATCGACGAGCAGTACTTC. Translation: CASSPPTGIDEQYF.

The J gene is TRBJ1-2, the V gene TRBV6-5, with D tentatively TRBD1 (6 bases). Germline values: CDR1 MNHEY, CDR2 SVGAGI. The CDR3 is made up of 14 amino acids. The ends were cut back, 1 base at V and 2 bases at J, with 8 bases in the middle. In nucleotides, the CDR3 is TGTGCCAGCAGTTACTGGGGGCGGAACTATGGCTACACCTTC. Protein sequence: CASSYWGRNYGYTF.

This clone came up a few times. CDR3 sequence reads: CASSLYGASGGYSSTDTQYF. Here the CDR3 DNA reads TGTGCCAGCAGTTTATACGGGGCTAGCGGGGGTTACTCTAGCACAGATACGCAGTATTTT. The chain has TRBV27 and TRBJ2-3; 10 bases line up with TRBD2. The germline V gene encodes CDR1 MNHEY and CDR2 SMNVEV (reference sequence). The ends lost 1 base at V and 0 bases at J; junction bases unmatched: 13. The CDR3 runs to 20 residues.

The chain recombines TRBV6-5 with TRBJ1-2; 7 bases match TRBD1. The V segment lost 2 bases and the J segment 6 bases; nucleotides outside the gene matches: 3. The CDR3 contains 13 residues. Germline CDR1 reads MNHEY; CDR2 reads SVGAGI. The DNA for the CDR3 is TGTGCCAGCAGTTACGGGCAGGGGGATGGCTACACCTTC. Amino acid sequence: CASSYGQGDGYTF.

The gene calls are TRBV11-3 and TRBJ1-1; D is perhaps TRBD1 (6 bases). The CDR3 is 14 residues long. The V end was cut by 1 base, the J end by 1 base, with 7 bases between. Germline loops: CDR1 SGHNT, CDR2 YENEEA. CDR3 sequence (DNA): TGTGCCAGCAGCTTAGCGGGACAGAACACTGAAGCTTTCTTT. Protein: CASSLAGQNTEAFF.

V and J are TRBV7-9 and TRBJ2-7; the D gene is possibly TRBD2 (5 bases). The CDR3 length is 14 residues. CDR1 SEHNR and CDR2 FQNEAQ come from the germline V gene (reference sequence). Deletions cut 1 base from V and 7 bases from J, with 14 bases between. In nucleotides, the CDR3 is TGTGCCAGCAGCTTAGGAGCCGGGGTCCAGGAGCAGTACTTC. Translated: CASSLGAGVQEQYF.

The chain links TRBV5-1 to TRBJ2-3; perhaps TRBD2 as D (5 bases). V was shortened by 6 bases and J by 2 bases, with 13 bases between the two germline ends. The CDR3 runs to 14 residues. CDR1 is SGHRS and CDR2 is YFSETQ in the germline V gene. CDR3 in amino acids: CASTYERDTDTQYF. The CDR3 DNA reads as TGCGCCAGCACCTATGAGAGGGACACAGATACGCAGTATTTT.

The chain recombines TRBV5-1 with TRBJ2-7; 11 bases fit TRBD1. Germline loops: CDR1 SGHRS, CDR2 YFSETQ. CDR3 length: 16 residues. V lost 2 bases and J lost 7; bases outside the gene matches: 11. CDR3 bases: TGCGCCAGCAGCTTAAAAGACGGACAGGGGGCTGGGGAGCAGTACTTC. Encoded protein: CASSLKDGQGAGEQYF.

V and J are TRBV15 and TRBJ1-4; TRBD1 matches at 9 bases. This CDR3 is 13 amino acids long. J lost 11 bases, V lost 0 bases, and 1 base had no gene match. The germline V gene has CDR1 LNHNV and CDR2 YYDKDF (reference sequence). CDR3 sequence (DNA): TGTGCCACCAGCAGAGATACAGGGGGCAAACTGTTTTTT. Translating gives CATSRDTGGKLFF.

This sequence joins TRBV5-4 and TRBJ1-2; possible D gene TRBD1, 6 bases. The CDR3 has 14 residues. Trimming cost V 4 bases and J 1 base, with 11 bases left between them. CDR1 is SGHNT, CDR2 YYREEE, per germline (reference sequence). DNA of the CDR3: TGTGCCAGCAGCCCGACAGGCGATAACTATGGCTACACCTTC. Its protein is CASSPTGDNYGYTF.